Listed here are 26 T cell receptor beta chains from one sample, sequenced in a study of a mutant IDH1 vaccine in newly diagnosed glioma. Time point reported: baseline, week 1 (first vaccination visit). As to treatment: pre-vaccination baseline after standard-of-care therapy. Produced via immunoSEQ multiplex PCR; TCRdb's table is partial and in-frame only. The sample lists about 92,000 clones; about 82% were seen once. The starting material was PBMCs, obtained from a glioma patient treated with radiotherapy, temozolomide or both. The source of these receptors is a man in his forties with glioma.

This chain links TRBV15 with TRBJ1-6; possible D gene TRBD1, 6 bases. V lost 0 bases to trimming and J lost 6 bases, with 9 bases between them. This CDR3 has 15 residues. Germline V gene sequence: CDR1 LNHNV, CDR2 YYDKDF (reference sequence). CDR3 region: CATSRDQQGNSPLHF. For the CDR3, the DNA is TGTGCCACCAGCAGAGATCAACAGGGTAATTCACCCCTCCACTTT.

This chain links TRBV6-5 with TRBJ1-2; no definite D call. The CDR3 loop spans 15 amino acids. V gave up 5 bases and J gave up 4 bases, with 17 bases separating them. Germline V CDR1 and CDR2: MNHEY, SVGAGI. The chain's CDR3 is CASSTPRTSPYGYTF. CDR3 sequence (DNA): TGTGCCAGCAGTACGCCCCGGACGAGTCCCTATGGCTACACCTTC.

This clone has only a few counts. CDR3 sequence: CAIMGTGGNQPQHF. The CDR3 DNA sequence: TGTGCCATCATGGGGACAGGAGGCAATCAGCCCCAGCATTTT. The chain has TRBV10-3 and TRBJ1-5; 8 bases are a match to TRBD1. The CDR3 contains 14 residues. V gave up 7 bases and J gave up 2 bases; unmatched junction bases: 4. Germline CDR1 reads ENHRY; CDR2 reads SYGVKD.

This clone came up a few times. The CDR3 region is CAISDRGLEAFF. The CDR3 bases are TGTGCCATCAGTGACAGGGGGCTTGAAGCTTTCTTT. The V gene is TRBV10-3, the J gene TRBJ1-1; 8 bases line up with TRBD1. The V segment lost 3 bases and the J segment 7 bases; nucleotides outside the gene matches: 1. This CDR3 is 12 amino acids long. From germline, CDR1 is ENHRY and CDR2 SYGVKD.

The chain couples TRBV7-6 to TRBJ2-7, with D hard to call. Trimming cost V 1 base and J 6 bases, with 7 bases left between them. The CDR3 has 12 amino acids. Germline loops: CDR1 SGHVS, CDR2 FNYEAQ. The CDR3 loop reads CASSLGSLEQYF. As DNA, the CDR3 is TGTGCCAGCAGCTTAGGGTCCCTCGAGCAGTACTTC.

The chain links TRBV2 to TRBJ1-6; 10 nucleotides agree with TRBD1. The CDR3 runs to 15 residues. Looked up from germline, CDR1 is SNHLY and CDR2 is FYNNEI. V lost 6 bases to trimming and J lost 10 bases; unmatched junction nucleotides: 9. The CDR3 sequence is CASSRTGQGRSPLHF. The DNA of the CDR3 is TGTGCCAGCAGCCGCACGGGACAGGGGAGGTCACCCCTCCACTTT.

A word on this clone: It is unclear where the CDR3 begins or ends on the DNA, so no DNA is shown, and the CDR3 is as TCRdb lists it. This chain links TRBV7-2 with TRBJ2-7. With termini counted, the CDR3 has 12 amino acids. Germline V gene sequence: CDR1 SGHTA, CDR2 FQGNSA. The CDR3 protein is CASGSVGRGAYF.

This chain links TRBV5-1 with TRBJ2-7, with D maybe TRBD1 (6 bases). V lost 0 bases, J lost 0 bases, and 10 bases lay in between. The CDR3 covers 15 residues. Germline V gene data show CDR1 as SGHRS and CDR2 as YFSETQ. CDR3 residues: CASSLVRGPSYEQYF. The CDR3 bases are TGCGCCAGCAGCTTGGTCAGGGGCCCCTCCTACGAGCAGTACTTC.

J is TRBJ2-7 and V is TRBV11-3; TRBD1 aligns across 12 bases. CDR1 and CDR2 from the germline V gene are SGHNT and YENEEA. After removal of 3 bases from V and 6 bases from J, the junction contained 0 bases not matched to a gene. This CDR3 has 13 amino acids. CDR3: CASSLGQGAEQYF. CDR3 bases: TGTGCCAGCAGCTTGGGACAGGGGGCCGAGCAGTACTTC.

The CDR3: CASQIVGTNLIGNTQYF. The DNA for the CDR3 is TGTGCCAGCCAGATAGTTGGGACAAATTTAATAGGGAATACGCAGTATTTT. The chain couples TRBV27 to TRBJ2-3, with TRBD1 as a possible D gene (6 bases). V gave up 8 bases and J gave up 7 bases, with 28 bases separating them. Germline CDR1 reads MNHEY; CDR2 reads SMNVEV (reference sequence). This CDR3 is 17 amino acids long.

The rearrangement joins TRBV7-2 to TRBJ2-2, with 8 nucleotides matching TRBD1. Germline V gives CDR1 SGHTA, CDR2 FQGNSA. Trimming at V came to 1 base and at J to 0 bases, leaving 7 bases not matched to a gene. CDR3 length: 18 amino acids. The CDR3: CASSLVTGGKSNTGELFF. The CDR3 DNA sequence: TGTGCCAGCAGCTTAGTAACAGGGGGGAAGTCGAACACCGGGGAGCTGTTTTTT. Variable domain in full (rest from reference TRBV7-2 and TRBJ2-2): GAGVSQSPSNKVTEKGKDVELRCDPISGHTALYWYRQSLGQGLEFLIYFQGNSAPDKSGLPSDRFSAERTGGSVSTLTIQRTQQEDSAVYLCASSLVTGGKSNTGELFFGEGSRLTVL.

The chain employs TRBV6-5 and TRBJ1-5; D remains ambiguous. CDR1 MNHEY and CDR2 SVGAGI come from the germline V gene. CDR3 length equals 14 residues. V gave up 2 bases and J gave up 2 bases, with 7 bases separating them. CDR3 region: CASSYRRGNQPQHF. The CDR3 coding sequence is TGTGCCAGCAGTTACCGGCGAGGCAATCAGCCCCAGCATTTT.

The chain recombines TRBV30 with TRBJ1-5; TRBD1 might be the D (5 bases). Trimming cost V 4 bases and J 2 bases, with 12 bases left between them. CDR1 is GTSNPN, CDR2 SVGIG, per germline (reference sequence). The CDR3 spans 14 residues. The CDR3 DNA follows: TGTGCCTGGAAGGAGGGGTGGGGCAATCAGCCCCAGCATTTT. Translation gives CAWKEGWGNQPQHF.

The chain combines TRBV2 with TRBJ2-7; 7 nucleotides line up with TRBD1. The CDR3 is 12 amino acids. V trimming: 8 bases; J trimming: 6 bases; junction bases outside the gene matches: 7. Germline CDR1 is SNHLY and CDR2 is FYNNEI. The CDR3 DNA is TGTGCCAGCCGAAGACAGGGAAGCGAGCAGTACTTC. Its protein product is CASRRQGSEQYF.

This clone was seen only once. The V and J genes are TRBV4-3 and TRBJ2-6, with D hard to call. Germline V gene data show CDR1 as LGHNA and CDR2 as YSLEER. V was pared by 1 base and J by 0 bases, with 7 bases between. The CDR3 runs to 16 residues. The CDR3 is CASSQGDNSGANVLTF. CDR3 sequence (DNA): TGCGCCAGCAGCCAAGGCGACAACTCTGGGGCCAACGTCCTGACTTTC.

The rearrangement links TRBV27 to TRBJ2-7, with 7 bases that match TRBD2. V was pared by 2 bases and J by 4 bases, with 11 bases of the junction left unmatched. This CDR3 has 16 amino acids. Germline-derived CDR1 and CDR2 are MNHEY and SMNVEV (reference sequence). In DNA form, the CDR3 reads TGTGCCAGCAGTTTAAGAGGCGCGGGAGAGTGGTACGAGCAGTACTTC. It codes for CASSLRGAGEWYEQYF.

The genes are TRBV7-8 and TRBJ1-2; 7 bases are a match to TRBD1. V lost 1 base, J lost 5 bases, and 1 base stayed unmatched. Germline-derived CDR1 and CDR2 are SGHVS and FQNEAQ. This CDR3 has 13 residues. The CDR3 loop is CASSLEQGYGYTF. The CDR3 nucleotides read TGTGCCAGCAGCTTAGAACAGGGGTATGGCTACACCTTC.

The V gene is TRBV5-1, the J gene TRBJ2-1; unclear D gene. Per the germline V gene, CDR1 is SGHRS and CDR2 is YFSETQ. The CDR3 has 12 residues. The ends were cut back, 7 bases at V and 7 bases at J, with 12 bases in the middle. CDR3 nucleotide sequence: TGCGCCAGCGGCCGGGTAGGGAATGAGCAGTTCTTC. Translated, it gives CASGRVGNEQFF.

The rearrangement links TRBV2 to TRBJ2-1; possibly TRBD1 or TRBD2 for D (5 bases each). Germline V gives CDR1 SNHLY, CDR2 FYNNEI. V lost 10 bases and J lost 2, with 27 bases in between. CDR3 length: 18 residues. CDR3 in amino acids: CAIEVGTPLILAYNEQFF. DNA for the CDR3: TGTGCCATCGAGGTAGGGACCCCGTTGATTCTTGCCTACAATGAGCAGTTCTTC.

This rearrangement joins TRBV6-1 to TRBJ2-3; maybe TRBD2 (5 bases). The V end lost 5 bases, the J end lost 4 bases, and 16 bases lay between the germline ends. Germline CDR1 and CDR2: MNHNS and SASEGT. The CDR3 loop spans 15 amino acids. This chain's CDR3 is CASSSGLPAADTQYF. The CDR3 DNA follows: TGTGCCAGCAGTTCCGGACTTCCCGCGGCAGATACGCAGTATTTT.

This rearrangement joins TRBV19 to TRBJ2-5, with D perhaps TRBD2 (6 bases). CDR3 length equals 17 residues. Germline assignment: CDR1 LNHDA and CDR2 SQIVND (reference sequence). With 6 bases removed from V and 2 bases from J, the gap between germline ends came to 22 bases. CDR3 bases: TGTGCCAGTAGATCGCTAGCTGGGGGGATCTATCAAGAGACCCAGTACTTC. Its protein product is CASRSLAGGIYQETQYF.

CDR3 bases: TGTGCCAGCGGCCCCGGTAATTCACCCCTCCACTTT. As protein: CASGPGNSPLHF. The rearrangement uses TRBV6-5 and TRBJ1-6; D is uncertain. Trimming shortened V by 8 bases and J by 6 bases, and 8 bases separated the two germline ends. Germline V CDR1 and CDR2: MNHEY, SVGAGI. The CDR3 has 12 amino acids.

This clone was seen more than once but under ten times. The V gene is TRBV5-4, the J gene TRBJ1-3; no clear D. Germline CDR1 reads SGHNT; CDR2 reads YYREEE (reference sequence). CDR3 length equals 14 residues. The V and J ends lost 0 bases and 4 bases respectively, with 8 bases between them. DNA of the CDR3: TGTGCCAGCAGCTTGGAAGGGCCGGGAAACACCATATATTTT. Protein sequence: CASSLEGPGNTIYF.

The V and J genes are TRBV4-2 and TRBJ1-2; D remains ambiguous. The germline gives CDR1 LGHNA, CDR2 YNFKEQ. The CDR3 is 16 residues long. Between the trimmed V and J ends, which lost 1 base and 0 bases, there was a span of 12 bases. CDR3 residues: CASSQVEGRANYGYTF. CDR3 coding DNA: TGTGCCAGCAGCCAAGTCGAGGGCCGAGCTAACTATGGCTACACCTTC.

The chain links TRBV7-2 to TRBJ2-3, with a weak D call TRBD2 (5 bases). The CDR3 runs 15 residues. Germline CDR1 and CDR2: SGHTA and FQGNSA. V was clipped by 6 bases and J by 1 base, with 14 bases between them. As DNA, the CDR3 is TGTGCCAGCAGTCTCCCACAAGCGGGCACAGATACGCAGTATTTT. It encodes CASSLPQAGTDTQYF.

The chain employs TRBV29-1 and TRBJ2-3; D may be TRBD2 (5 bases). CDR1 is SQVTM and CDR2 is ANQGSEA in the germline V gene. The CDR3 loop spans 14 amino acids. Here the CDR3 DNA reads TGCAACCCCGCGGGTGCTAGATTCACAGATACGCAGTATTTT. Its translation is CNPAGARFTDTQYF.